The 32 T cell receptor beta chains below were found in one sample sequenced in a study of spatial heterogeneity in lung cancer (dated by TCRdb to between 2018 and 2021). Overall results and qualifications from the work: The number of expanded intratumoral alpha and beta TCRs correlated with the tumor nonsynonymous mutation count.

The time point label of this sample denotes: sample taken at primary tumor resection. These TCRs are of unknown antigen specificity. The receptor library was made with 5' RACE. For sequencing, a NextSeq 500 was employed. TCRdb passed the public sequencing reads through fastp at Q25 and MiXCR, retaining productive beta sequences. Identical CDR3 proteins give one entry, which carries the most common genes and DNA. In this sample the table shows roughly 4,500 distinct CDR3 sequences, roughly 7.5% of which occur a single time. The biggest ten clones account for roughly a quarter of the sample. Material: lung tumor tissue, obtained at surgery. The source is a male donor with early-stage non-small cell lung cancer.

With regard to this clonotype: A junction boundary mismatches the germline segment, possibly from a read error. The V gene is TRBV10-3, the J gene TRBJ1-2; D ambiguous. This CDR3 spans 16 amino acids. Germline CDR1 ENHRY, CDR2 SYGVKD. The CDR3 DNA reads TGTGCCATCAGTGAGTCAACTGCATCGCTCGGTTATGGCTGCACCTTC. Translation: CAISESTASLGYGCTF.

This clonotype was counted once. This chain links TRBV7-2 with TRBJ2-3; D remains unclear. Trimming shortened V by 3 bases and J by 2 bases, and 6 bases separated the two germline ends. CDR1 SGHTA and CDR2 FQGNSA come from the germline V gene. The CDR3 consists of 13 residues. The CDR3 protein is CASSFLTTDTQYF. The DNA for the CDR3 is TGTGCCAGCAGCTTTCTTACCACAGATACGCAGTATTTT. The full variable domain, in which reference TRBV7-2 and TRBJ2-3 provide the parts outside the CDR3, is GAGVSQSPSNKVTEKGKDVELRCDPISGHTALYWYRQSLGQGLEFLIYFQGNSAPDKSGLPSDRFSAERTGGSVSTLTIQRTQQEDSAVYLCASSFLTTDTQYFGPGTRLTVL.

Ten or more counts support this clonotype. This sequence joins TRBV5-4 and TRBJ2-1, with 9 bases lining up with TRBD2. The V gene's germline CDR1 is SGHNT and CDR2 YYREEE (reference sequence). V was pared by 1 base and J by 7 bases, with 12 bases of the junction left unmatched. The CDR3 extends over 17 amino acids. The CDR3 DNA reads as TGTGCCAGCAGCTTGCCGAGCGGGGGGATCGGTAGGAATGAGCAGTTCTTC. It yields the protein CASSLPSGGIGRNEQFF.

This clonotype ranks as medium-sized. This CDR3 is CASSLLDTRGYGYTF. CDR3 sequence (DNA): TGTGCCAGCAGTTTATTGGACACTCGAGGCTATGGCTACACCTTC. The chain combines TRBV28 with TRBJ1-2; D perhaps matches TRBD1 (5 bases). CDR1 is MDHEN and CDR2 is SYDVKM in the germline V gene. The CDR3 is 15 amino acids. V gave up 1 base and J gave up 4 bases, with 13 bases separating them.

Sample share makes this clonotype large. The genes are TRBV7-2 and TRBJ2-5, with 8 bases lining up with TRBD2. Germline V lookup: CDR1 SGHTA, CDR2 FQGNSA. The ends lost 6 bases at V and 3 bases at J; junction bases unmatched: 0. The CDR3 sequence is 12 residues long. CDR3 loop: CASSSGEETQYF. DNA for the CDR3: TGTGCCAGCAGTAGCGGGGAAGAGACCCAGTACTTC.

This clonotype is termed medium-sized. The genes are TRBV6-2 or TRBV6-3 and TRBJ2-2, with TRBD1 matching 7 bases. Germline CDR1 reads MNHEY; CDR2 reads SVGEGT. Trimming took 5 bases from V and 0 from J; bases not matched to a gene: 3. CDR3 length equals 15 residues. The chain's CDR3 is CASSPGTANTGELFF. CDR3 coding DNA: TGTGCCAGCAGTCCCGGGACAGCGAACACCGGGGAGCTGTTTTTT.

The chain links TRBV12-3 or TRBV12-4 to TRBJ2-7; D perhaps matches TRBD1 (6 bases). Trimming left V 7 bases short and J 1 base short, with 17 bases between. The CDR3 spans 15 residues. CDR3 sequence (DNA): TGTGCCAGCACGGACCGGACAGTCAATTCCTACGAGCAGTACTTC. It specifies CASTDRTVNSYEQYF.

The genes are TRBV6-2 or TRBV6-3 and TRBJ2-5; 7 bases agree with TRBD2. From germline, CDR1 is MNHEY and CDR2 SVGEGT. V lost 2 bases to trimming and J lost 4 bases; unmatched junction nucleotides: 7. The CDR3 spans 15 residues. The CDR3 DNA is TGTGCCAGCAGTTACGGGGGGGGTTTGCGAGAGACCCAGTACTTC. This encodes CASSYGGGLRETQYF.

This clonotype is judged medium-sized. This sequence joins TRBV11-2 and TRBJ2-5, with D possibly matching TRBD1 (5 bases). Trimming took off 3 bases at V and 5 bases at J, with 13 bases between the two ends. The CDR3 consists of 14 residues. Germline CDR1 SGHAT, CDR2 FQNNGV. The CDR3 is CASSFRLTDETQYF. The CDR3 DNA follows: TGTGCCAGCAGCTTTAGGTTGACAGACGAGACCCAGTACTTC.

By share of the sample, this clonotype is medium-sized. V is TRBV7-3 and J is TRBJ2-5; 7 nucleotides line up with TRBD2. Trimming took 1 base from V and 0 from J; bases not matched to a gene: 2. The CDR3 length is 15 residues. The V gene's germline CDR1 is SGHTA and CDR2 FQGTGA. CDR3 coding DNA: TGTGCCAGCAGCTTAAACGGGGGGAACCAAGAGACCCAGTACTTC. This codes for CASSLNGGNQETQYF.

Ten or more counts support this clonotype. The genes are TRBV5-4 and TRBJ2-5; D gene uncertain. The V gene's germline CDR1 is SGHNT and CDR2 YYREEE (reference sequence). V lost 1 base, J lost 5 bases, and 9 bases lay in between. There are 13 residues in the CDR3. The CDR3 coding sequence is TGTGCCAGCAGCTTGTGGGAATCGGAGACCCAGTACTTC. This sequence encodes CASSLWESETQYF.

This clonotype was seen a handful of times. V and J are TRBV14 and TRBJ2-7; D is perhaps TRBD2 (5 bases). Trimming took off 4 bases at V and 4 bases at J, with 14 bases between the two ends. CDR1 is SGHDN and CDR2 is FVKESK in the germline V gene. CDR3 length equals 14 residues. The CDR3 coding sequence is TGTGCCAGCAGCCCCGGAGACTACTATTACGAGCAGTACTTC. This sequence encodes CASSPGDYYYEQYF.

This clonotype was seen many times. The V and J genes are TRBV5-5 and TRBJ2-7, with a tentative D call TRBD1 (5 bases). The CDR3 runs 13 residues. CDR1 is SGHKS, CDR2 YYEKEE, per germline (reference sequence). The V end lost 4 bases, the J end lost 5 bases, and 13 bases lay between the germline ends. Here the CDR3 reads CASSVDNRDEQYF. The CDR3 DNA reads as TGTGCCAGCAGCGTGGACAACCGAGACGAGCAGTACTTC.

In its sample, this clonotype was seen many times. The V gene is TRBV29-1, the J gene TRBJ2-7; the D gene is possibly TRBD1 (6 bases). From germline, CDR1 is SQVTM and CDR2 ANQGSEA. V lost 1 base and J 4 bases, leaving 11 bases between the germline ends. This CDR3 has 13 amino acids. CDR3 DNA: TGCAGCGTTGAAGGGTCGCAGGGGTACGAGCAGTACTTC. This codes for CSVEGSQGYEQYF.

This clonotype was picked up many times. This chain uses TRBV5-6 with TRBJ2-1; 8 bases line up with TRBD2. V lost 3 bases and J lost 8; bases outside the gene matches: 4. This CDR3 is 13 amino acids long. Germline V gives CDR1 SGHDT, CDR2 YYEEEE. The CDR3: CASSSGLADEQFF. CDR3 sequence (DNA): TGTGCCAGCAGCTCCGGACTAGCAGATGAGCAGTTCTTC.

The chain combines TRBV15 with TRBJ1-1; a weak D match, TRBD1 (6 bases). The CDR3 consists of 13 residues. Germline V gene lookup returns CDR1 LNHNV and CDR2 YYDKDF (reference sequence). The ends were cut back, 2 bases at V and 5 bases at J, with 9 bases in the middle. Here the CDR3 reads CATSRSRGTEAFF. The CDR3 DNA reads TGTGCCACCAGCAGATCCAGGGGAACTGAAGCTTTCTTT.

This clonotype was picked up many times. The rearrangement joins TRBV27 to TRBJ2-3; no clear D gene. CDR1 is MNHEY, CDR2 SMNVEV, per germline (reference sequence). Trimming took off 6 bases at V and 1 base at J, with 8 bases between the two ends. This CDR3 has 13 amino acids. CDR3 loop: CASSLTRTDTQYF. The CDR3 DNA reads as TGTGCCAGCAGCCTCACCCGCACAGATACGCAGTATTTT.

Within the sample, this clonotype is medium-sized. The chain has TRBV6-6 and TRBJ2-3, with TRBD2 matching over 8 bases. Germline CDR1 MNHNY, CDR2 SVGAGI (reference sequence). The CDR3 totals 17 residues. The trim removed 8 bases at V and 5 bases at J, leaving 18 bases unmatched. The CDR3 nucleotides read TGTGCCAGCCTCGGTGGCGGGATACGTGCGGGGGGAGATACGCAGTATTTT. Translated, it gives CASLGGGIRAGGDTQYF.

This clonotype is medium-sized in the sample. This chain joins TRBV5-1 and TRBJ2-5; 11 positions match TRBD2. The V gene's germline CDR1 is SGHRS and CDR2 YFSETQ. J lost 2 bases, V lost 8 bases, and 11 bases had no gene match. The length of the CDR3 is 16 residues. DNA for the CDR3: TGCGCCAGTTTTCTGGGCGGGACTAGCGGACAAGAGACCCAGTACTTC. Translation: CASFLGGTSGQETQYF. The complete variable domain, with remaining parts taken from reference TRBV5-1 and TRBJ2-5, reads KAGVTQTPRYLIKTRGQQVTLSCSPISGHRSVSWYQQTPGQGLQFLFEYFSETQRNKGNFPGRFSGRQFSNSRSEMNVSTLELGDSALYLCASFLGGTSGQETQYFGPGTRLLVL.

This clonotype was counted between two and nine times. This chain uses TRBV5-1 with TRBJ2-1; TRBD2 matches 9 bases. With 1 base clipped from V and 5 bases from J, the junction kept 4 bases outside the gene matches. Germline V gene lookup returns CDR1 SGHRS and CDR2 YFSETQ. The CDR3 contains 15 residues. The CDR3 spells CASSLQAGGNNEQFF. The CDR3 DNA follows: TGCGCCAGCAGCTTGCAAGCGGGGGGAAACAATGAGCAGTTCTTC. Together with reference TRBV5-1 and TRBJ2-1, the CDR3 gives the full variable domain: KAGVTQTPRYLIKTRGQQVTLSCSPISGHRSVSWYQQTPGQGLQFLFEYFSETQRNKGNFPGRFSGRQFSNSRSEMNVSTLELGDSALYLCASSLQAGGNNEQFFGPGTRLTVL.

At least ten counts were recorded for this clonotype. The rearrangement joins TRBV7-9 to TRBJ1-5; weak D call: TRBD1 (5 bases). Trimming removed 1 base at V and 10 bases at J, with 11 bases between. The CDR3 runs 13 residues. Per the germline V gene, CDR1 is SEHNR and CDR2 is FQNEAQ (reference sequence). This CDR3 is CASSLEGFDPQHF. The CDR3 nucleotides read TGTGCCAGCAGCTTAGAGGGGTTCGATCCCCAGCATTTT.

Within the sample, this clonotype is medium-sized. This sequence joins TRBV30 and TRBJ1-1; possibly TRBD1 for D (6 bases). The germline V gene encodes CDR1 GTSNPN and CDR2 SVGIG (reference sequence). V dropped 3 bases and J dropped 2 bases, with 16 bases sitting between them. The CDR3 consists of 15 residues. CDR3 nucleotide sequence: TGTGCCTGGAGATTTTGGACAGACTATAACACTGAAGCTTTCTTT. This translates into CAWRFWTDYNTEAFF.

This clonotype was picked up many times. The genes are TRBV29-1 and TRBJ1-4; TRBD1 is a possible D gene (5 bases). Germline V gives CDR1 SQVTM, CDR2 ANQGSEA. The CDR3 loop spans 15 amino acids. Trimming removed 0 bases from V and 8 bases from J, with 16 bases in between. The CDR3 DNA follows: TGCAGCGTTGAAGATCAGGGAGGGGCTGGCGAAAAACTGTTTTTT. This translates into CSVEDQGGAGEKLFF.

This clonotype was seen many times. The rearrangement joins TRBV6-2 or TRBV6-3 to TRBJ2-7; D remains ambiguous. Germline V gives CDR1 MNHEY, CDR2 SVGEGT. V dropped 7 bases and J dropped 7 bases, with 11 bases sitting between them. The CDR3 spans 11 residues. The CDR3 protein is CASMLKEEQYF. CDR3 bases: TGTGCCAGCATGCTGAAGGAGGAGCAGTACTTC.

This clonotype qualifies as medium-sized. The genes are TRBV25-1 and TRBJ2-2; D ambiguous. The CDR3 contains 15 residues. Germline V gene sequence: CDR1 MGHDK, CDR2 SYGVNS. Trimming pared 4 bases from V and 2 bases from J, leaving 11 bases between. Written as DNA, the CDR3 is TGTGCCAGCAGTGCAATCGAGCAAAACACCGGGGAGCTGTTTTTT. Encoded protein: CASSAIEQNTGELFF.

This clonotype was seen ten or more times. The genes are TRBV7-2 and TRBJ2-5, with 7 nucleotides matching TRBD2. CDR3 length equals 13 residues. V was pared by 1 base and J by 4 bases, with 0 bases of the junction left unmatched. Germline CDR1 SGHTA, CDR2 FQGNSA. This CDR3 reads CASSLGGGETQYF. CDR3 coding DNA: TGTGCCAGCAGCTTAGGCGGGGGAGAGACCCAGTACTTC.

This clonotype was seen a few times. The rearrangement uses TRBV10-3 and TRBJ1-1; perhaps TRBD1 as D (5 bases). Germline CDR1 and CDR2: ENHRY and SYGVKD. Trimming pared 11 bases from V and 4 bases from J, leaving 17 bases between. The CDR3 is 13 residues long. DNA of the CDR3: TGTGCCTCCCAAAAGCAGGGAGCCACTGAAGCTTTCTTT. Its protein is CASQKQGATEAFF.

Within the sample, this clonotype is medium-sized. CDR3 in DNA: TGTGCCAGCAGTTACGTCGGGGATCCCAATGAGCAGTTCTTC. Residues: CASSYVGDPNEQFF. This chain uses TRBV6-2 or TRBV6-3 with TRBJ2-1; D might be TRBD2 (5 bases). Trimming shortened V by 2 bases and J by 6 bases, and 11 bases separated the two germline ends. The CDR3 runs 14 residues. The germline V gene encodes CDR1 MNHEY and CDR2 SVGEGT.

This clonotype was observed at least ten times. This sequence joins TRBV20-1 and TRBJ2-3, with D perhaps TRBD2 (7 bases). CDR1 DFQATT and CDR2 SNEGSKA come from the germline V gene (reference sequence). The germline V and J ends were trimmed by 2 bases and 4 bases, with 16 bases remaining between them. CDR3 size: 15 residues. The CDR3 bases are TGCAGTGCTAGAAGGAGGGGGGGGAGCGCAGATACGCAGTATTTT. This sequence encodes CSARRRGGSADTQYF.

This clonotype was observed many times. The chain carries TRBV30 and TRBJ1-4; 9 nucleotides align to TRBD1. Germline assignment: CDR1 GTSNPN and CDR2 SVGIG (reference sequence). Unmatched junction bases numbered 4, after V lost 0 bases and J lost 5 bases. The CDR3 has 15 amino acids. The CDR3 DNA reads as TGTGCCTGGAGTGTACGCGGGACAGGGAATGAAAAACTGTTTTTT. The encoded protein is CAWSVRGTGNEKLFF. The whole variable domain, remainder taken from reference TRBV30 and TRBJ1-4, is SQTIHQWPATLVQPVGSPLSLECTVEGTSNPNLYWYRQAAGRGLQLLFYSVGIGQISSEVPQNLSASRPQDRQFILSSKKLLLSDSGFYLCAWSVRGTGNEKLFFGSGTQLSVL.

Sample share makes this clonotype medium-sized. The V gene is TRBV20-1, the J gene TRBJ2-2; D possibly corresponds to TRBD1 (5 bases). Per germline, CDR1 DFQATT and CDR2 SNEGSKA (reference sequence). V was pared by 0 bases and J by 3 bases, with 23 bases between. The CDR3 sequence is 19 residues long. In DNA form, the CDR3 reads TGCAGTGCTAGAGATGGTTGGACATTCTCCAACGTGGACACCGGGGAGCTGTTTTTT. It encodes CSARDGWTFSNVDTGELFF.

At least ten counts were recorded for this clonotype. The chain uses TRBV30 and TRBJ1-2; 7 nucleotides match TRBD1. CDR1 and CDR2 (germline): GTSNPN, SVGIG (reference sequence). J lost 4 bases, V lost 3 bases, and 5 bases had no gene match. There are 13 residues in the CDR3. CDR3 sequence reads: CAWSRGQSYGYTF. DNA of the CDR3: TGTGCCTGGAGCAGGGGACAGAGCTATGGCTACACCTTC.